One and the same sample provided the 28 T cell receptor beta chains below, sequenced in a study of T cells in Graves' hyperthyroidism and ophthalmopathy. Amplified TCR beta CDR3 regions came from RNA transcripts. A first-round RT-PCR of the TCR CDR3 used the HTBI primer set. One entry per CDR3 protein results from TCRdb running MiXCR on the multiplex PCR reads. The table records about 360,000 distinct CDR3 sequences, less than 15% of them present only once. Material for sequencing was blood. These receptors were taken from a woman in her late teens or twenties with Graves' hyperthyroidism.

CDR3 region: CASSSLANYGYTF. Here the CDR3 DNA reads TGTGCCAGCAGCTCCTTAGCTAACTATGGCTACACCTTC. The chain uses TRBV7-9 and TRBJ1-2; unclear D gene. The CDR3 totals 13 residues. CDR1 and CDR2 from the germline V gene are SEHNR and FQNEAQ (reference sequence). The V end was cut by 4 bases, the J end by 0 bases, with 6 bases between. Full variable domain (missing parts from reference TRBV7-9 and TRBJ1-2): DTGVSQNPRHKITKRGQNVTFRCDPISEHNRLYWYRQTLGQGPEFLTYFQNEAQLEKSRLLSDRFSAERPKGSFSTLEIQRTEQGDSAMYLCASSSLANYGYTFGSGTRLTVV.

This clonotype was observed many times. The rearrangement links TRBV5-6 to TRBJ1-5; the D is unclear. The ends were cut back, 4 bases at V and 11 bases at J, with 13 bases in the middle. The CDR3 is made up of 12 amino acids. The germline V gene has CDR1 SGHDT and CDR2 YYEEEE. The CDR3 sequence: CASSHSGSAQHF. The CDR3 DNA sequence: TGTGCCAGCAGCCATTCGGGATCAGCCCAGCATTTT.

About this clonotype: This may be a read error, as it is one base from a much larger clone. The CDR3 does not close with the conserved phenylalanine or tryptophan, likely indicating a read error. The chain has TRBV29-1 and TRBJ2-7, with TRBD1 as a possible D gene (5 bases). From germline, CDR1 is SQVTM and CDR2 ANQGSEA. The CDR3 sequence is 12 residues long. Between the trimmed V and J ends, which lost 3 bases and 5 bases, there was a span of 11 bases. The CDR3 nucleotides read TGCAGCGTTGAGGGCCAGGGTGACGAGCAGTACCTC. Amino acid sequence: CSVEGQGDEQYL.

In this sample, this clonotype turned up many times. The J gene is TRBJ2-3, the V gene TRBV20-1, with 9 bases matching TRBD2. Germline-derived CDR1 and CDR2 are DFQATT and SNEGSKA (reference sequence). Trimming took 1 base from V and 3 from J; bases not matched to a gene: 5. The CDR3 is 15 amino acids. CDR3 region: CSARGSAGGTDTQYF. The CDR3 nucleotides read TGCAGTGCTAGAGGATCGGCGGGGGGGACAGATACGCAGTATTTT.

A word on this clonotype: Its ends do not fully match the called genes, so a read error is possible. This chain joins TRBV11-1 and TRBJ2-2; the D gene is possibly TRBD1 (6 bases). The CDR3 extends over 16 amino acids. Germline lookup yields CDR1 SGHAT and CDR2 FQDESV (reference sequence). CDR3: CASSFRTAANTGELFF. The CDR3 DNA sequence: TGCGCCAGCAGCTTCCGGACAGCAGCGAACACCGGGGAGCTGTTTTTT.

This sequence joins TRBV5-1 and TRBJ2-5, with a weak D call TRBD1 (6 bases). The CDR3 sequence is 14 residues long. Germline V gives CDR1 SGHRS, CDR2 YFSETQ. Deletions cut 4 bases from V and 2 bases from J, with 12 bases between. The CDR3 protein is CASSTGQPQETQYF. The CDR3 bases are TGCGCCAGCAGCACAGGACAGCCACAAGAGACCCAGTACTTC.

This clonotype was counted only a few times. This sequence joins TRBV4-2 and TRBJ2-3, with D perhaps matching TRBD2 (5 bases). The CDR3 runs 13 residues. V lost 4 bases, J lost 5 bases, and 10 bases lay in between. Germline CDR1 is LGHNA and CDR2 is YNFKEQ. DNA of the CDR3: TGTGCCAGCAGCCGAGTGGCGGGAGATACGCAGTATTTT. Translating it yields CASSRVAGDTQYF.

This clonotype was seen ten or more times. This sequence joins TRBV28 and TRBJ1-5; D may be TRBD1 (6 bases). Germline CDR1 is MDHEN and CDR2 is SYDVKM. The CDR3 loop spans 13 amino acids. V was pared by 10 bases and J by 3 bases, with 13 bases between. CDR3 residues: CAIQGQANQPQHF. The CDR3 DNA sequence: TGTGCCATTCAGGGGCAGGCCAATCAGCCCCAGCATTTT. The full variable domain, its missing parts supplied by reference TRBV28 and TRBJ1-5, is DVKVTQSSRYLVKRTGEKVFLECVQDMDHENMFWYRQDPGLGLRLIYFSYDVKMKEKGDIPEGYSVSREKKERFSLILESASTNQTSMYLCAIQGQANQPQHFGDGTRLSIL.

In its sample, this clonotype was seen many times. V usage is TRBV12-3 or TRBV12-4 and J usage is TRBJ1-2; 7 nucleotides match TRBD1. This CDR3 contains 14 residues. V shed 7 bases and J 4 bases; nucleotides not matched to a gene: 9. CDR3 in amino acids: CASTPRGQLYGYTF. CDR3 DNA: TGTGCCAGCACCCCCCGGGGACAGCTCTATGGCTACACCTTC.

This clonotype was recorded at least ten times. The J gene is TRBJ2-3, the V gene TRBV28, with D uncertain. In germline, CDR1 is MDHEN, CDR2 SYDVKM. The CDR3 is made up of 14 amino acids. V dropped 5 bases and J dropped 6 bases, with 15 bases sitting between them. The DNA of the CDR3 is TGTGCCAGCAGTCGGGCAGATATCATGGATACGCAGTATTTT. Its protein product is CASSRADIMDTQYF.

This clonotype showed up many times. CDR3 nucleotide sequence: TGTGCCAGCAGCCAAGATCCTCAATTCCAGCAGGGAGGCCCAGATACGCAGTATTTT. Translated, it gives CASSQDPQFQQGGPDTQYF. The chain links TRBV3-1 to TRBJ2-3, with D maybe TRBD2 (6 bases). Trimming removed 0 bases at V and 4 bases at J, with 23 bases between. CDR1 is LGHDT, CDR2 YNNKEL, per germline (reference sequence). CDR3 size: 19 residues.

This clonotype appeared many times. This chain links TRBV7-2 with TRBJ2-3; 13 bases align to TRBD2. From germline, CDR1 is SGHTA and CDR2 FQGNSA. Germline trimming cut 4 bases from V and 2 bases from J; bases unmatched to any gene: 9. The CDR3 has 18 residues. The CDR3 spells CASSSTGLAGDLTDTQYF. CDR3 nucleotide sequence: TGTGCCAGCAGCTCGACAGGACTAGCGGGGGACCTCACAGATACGCAGTATTTT. Using reference TRBV7-2 and TRBJ2-3 for the parts outside the CDR3, the full variable domain is GAGVSQSPSNKVTEKGKDVELRCDPISGHTALYWYRQSLGQGLEFLIYFQGNSAPDKSGLPSDRFSAERTGGSVSTLTIQRTQQEDSAVYLCASSSTGLAGDLTDTQYFGPGTRLTVL.

This clonotype was counted ten times or more. V is TRBV3-1 and J is TRBJ2-5; 7 bases fit TRBD2. Losses at the gene ends were 6 bases for V and 3 bases for J; bases not matched to a gene: 7. Germline V gene data show CDR1 as LGHDT and CDR2 as YNNKEL (reference sequence). The CDR3 spans 14 residues. CDR3 loop: CASSQTSREETQYF. CDR3 DNA: TGTGCCAGCAGTCAGACTAGCCGAGAAGAGACCCAGTACTTC.

In this sample, this clonotype turned up many times. The chain carries TRBV13 and TRBJ2-3; weak D call: TRBD2 (6 bases). This CDR3 is 14 amino acids long. The germline V and J ends were trimmed by 4 bases and 5 bases, with 13 bases remaining between them. Germline CDR1 PRHDT, CDR2 FYEKMQ (reference sequence). In nucleotides, the CDR3 is TGTGCCAGCAGCTCACGACTAGTTCAAGATACGCAGTATTTT. Translated, it gives CASSSRLVQDTQYF.

This clonotype occurred many times. The chain joins TRBV27 to TRBJ2-5; 12 nucleotides match TRBD2. Germline V gives CDR1 MNHEY, CDR2 SMNVEV (reference sequence). The ends lost 5 bases at V and 5 bases at J; junction bases unmatched: 6. The CDR3 loop spans 15 amino acids. The CDR3 region is CASSIRTSGRETQYF. The CDR3, as DNA: TGTGCCAGCAGTATACGTACTAGCGGGAGGGAGACCCAGTACTTC.

In this sample, this clonotype turned up many times. The chain recombines TRBV9 with TRBJ2-7, with D possibly matching TRBD1 (5 bases). This CDR3 spans 15 amino acids. The V gene lost 0 bases and the J gene lost 0 bases, with 10 bases spanning the gap. CDR1 and CDR2 from the germline V gene are SGDLS and YYNGEE. CDR3 nucleotide sequence: TGTGCCAGCAGCGTAGGGGGCGACCCCTCCTACGAGCAGTACTTC. Its protein is CASSVGGDPSYEQYF.

The V gene is TRBV10-3, the J gene TRBJ1-5; TRBD1 agrees at 9 bases. The CDR3 sequence is 13 residues long. Germline loops: CDR1 ENHRY, CDR2 SYGVKD. Losses at the gene ends were 10 bases for V and 4 bases for J; bases not matched to a gene: 5. This CDR3 reads CATQGAANQPQHF. CDR3 coding DNA: TGTGCCACACAGGGGGCTGCAAATCAGCCCCAGCATTTT.

The chain recombines TRBV28 with TRBJ2-7; TRBD2 agrees at 8 bases. The V gene end was trimmed by 7 bases and the J gene end by 3 bases; junction bases not matched to a gene: 11. Germline lookup yields CDR1 MDHEN and CDR2 SYDVKM. This CDR3 comprises 15 residues. The CDR3 loop reads CASTSGAGGFYEQYF. The CDR3 DNA sequence: TGTGCCAGCACCTCAGGCGCGGGAGGCTTCTACGAGCAGTACTTC.

This clonotype showed up just a few times. The chain combines TRBV19 with TRBJ1-5, with TRBD1 matching 8 bases. The J segment lost 9 bases and the V segment lost 6 bases, leaving 10 bases of the junction unmatched. CDR1 LNHDA and CDR2 SQIVND come from the germline V gene (reference sequence). This CDR3 comprises 14 residues. The CDR3 coding sequence is TGTGCCAGTAGCCACGGACAGGGCGTTTTGCCCCAGCATTTT. It is translated as CASSHGQGVLPQHF.

This clonotype was detected ten times or more. The V and J genes are TRBV7-6 and TRBJ1-3; D not certain. Trimming pared 5 bases from V and 8 bases from J, leaving 10 bases between. Germline values: CDR1 SGHVS, CDR2 FNYEAQ. The CDR3 is made up of 12 amino acids. DNA for the CDR3: TGTGCCAGCAGCCAATGGGTTGACACCATATATTTT. Protein product: CASSQWVDTIYF.

This clonotype was observed at least ten times. This chain connects TRBV5-1 to TRBJ2-5; tentatively, D is TRBD2 (6 bases). Germline values: CDR1 SGHRS, CDR2 YFSETQ. This CDR3 is built from 14 residues. Trimming removed 5 bases from V and 5 bases from J, with 16 bases in between. This CDR3 is CASSYSARGETQYF. CDR3 nucleotides: TGCGCCAGCAGTTATAGCGCCCGGGGGGAGACCCAGTACTTC.

This clonotype was counted ten times or more. The genes are TRBV28 and TRBJ2-1; 7 positions match TRBD1. V shed 5 bases and J 2 bases; nucleotides not matched to a gene: 3. CDR3 length equals 14 residues. Germline CDR1 MDHEN, CDR2 SYDVKM. The CDR3 region is CASSKGGPYNEQFF. DNA of the CDR3: TGTGCCAGCAGTAAAGGGGGCCCCTACAATGAGCAGTTCTTC.

This clonotype was found many times. The chain carries TRBV20-1 and TRBJ2-5, with 8 bases lining up with TRBD2. CDR3 size: 12 residues. Germline V gene data show CDR1 as DFQATT and CDR2 as SNEGSKA (reference sequence). The chain's CDR3 is CRGASGLETQYF. As DNA, the CDR3 is TGCAGGGGGGCTAGCGGGCTAGAGACCCAGTACTTC.

This clonotype was observed a few times. This may arise from a read error, as a much more abundant clone is one base away. As DNA, the CDR3 is TGTGCCAGCATGGAGGGCACCGGGGAGCTGTTTTTT. It yields the protein CASMEGTGELFF. The rearrangement joins TRBV6-2 or TRBV6-3 to TRBJ2-2, with D possibly TRBD2 on 6 matching bases. This CDR3 has 12 residues. Trimming removed 7 bases from V and 4 bases from J, with 7 bases in between. Germline CDR1 is MNHEY and CDR2 is SVGEGT.

This clonotype was detected ten times or more. DNA for the CDR3: TGTGCCAGCAGTTTGGCGACCGGGGGCCTGGAGACCCAGTACTTC. Protein product: CASSLATGGLETQYF. The chain combines TRBV7-2 with TRBJ2-5; D may correspond to TRBD1 or TRBD2 (6 bases each). The CDR3 totals 15 residues. Deletions cut 6 bases from V and 5 bases from J, with 19 bases between. The germline CDR1 and CDR2 sequences are SGHTA and FQGNSA.

About this clonotype: A much larger clone differs by one base, so this may be a read error. The chain has TRBV6-2 or TRBV6-3 and TRBJ2-1; 7 bases map to TRBD2. The germline V gene has CDR1 MNHEY and CDR2 SVGEGT. This CDR3 has 14 amino acids. The CDR3 sequence is CASSFSGPYSEQFF. CDR3 bases: TGTGCCAGCAGTTTTAGCGGGCCCTACAGTGAGCAGTTCTTC.

Note on this clonotype: A clone one base away is much larger, so this may be a read error. This rearrangement joins TRBV7-2 to TRBJ2-5, with D tentatively TRBD1 or TRBD2 (6 bases each). The germline CDR1 and CDR2 sequences are SGHTA and FQGNSA. V was clipped by 3 bases and J by 5 bases, with 10 bases between them. This CDR3 comprises 13 residues. CDR3 protein: CASSFNGGETQYF. DNA for the CDR3: TGTGCCAGCAGCTTTAACGGGGGCGAGACCCAGTACTTC. Combining the CDR3 with reference TRBV7-2 and TRBJ2-5 gives the whole variable domain GAGVSQSPSNKVTEKGKDVELRCDPISGHTALYWYRQSLGQGLEFLIYFQGNSAPDKSGLPSDRFSAERTGGSVSTLTIQRTQQEDSAVYLCASSFNGGETQYFGPGTRLLVL.

The rearrangement uses TRBV4-2 and TRBJ2-1; TRBD2 agrees at 12 bases. From germline, CDR1 is LGHNA and CDR2 YNFKEQ. The CDR3 totals 16 residues. The V segment lost 1 base and the J segment 7 bases; nucleotides outside the gene matches: 5. As DNA, the CDR3 is TGTGCCAGCAGCCAAGGGACTAGCGGGGAGAGAAATGAGCAGTTCTTC. This gives the protein CASSQGTSGERNEQFF.